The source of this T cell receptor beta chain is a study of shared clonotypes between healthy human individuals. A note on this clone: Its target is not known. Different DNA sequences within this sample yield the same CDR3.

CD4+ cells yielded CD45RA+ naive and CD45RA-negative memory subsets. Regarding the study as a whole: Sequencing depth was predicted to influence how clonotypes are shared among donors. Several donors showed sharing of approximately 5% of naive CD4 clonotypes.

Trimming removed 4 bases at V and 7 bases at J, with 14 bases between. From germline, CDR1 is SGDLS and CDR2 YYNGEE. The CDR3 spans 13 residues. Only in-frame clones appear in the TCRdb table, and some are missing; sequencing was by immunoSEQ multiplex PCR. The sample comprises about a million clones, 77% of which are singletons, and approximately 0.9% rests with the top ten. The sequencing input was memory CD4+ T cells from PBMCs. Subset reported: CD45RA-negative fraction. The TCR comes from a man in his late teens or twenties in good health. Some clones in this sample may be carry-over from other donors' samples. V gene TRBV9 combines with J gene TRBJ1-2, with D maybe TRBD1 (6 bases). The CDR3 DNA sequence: TGTGCCAGCAGCCCTCGGGGGCGAGGTGGCTACACCTTC. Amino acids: CASSPRGRGGYTF.